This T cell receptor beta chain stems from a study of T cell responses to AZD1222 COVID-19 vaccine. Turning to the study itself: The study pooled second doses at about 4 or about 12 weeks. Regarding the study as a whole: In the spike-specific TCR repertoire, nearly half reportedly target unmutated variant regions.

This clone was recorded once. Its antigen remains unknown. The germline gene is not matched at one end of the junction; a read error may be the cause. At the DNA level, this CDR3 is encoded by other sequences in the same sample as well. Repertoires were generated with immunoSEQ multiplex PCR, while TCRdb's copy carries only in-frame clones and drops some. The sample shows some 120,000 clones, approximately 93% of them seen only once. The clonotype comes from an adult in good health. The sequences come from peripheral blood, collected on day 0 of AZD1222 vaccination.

In nucleotides, the CDR3 is TGTGCTAGCAGTTACACAGCAACCCCGGAGGGATGGACTGAAGCTTTCTTT. Translating gives CASSYTATPEGWTEAFF. The rearrangement links TRBV28 to TRBJ1-1; D is undetermined. Germline V gene lookup returns CDR1 MDHEN and CDR2 SYDVKM. The CDR3 runs to 17 residues.